This TCR beta chain derives from a study of control samples from healthy donors and cancer patients. The protocol was immunoSEQ multiplex PCR, while the TCRdb copy is restricted to in-frame clones and leaves out a portion. The sample gives more than 95,000 clones, around 87% of which show up once; roughly 3% is in the top ten. The CDR3 contains 13 residues. Germline values: CDR1 GTSNPN, CDR2 SVGIG (reference sequence). With 1 base removed from V and 5 bases from J, the gap between germline ends came to 6 bases. The chain has TRBV30 and TRBJ1-6, with D uncertain. Sequencing was carried out using blood. The sequence was obtained from a man between 60 and 70 years old in good health. The CDR3 DNA sequence: TGTGCCTGGAGTGGCAGAGATAATTCACCCCTCCACTTT. Its protein is CAWSGRDNSPLHF.